This record looks at one TCR beta chain sequence and its context. One end of the junction fails to match germline, which may point to a read error. Germline V gene lookup returns CDR1 SQVTM and CDR2 ANQGSEA. This CDR3 region has 11 residues. This record comes from a study of cytomegalovirus exposure and HLA in healthy donors. The PCR had 60 Vbeta and 13 Jbeta primers. Profiled with immunoSEQ multiplex PCR; TCRdb holds only in-frame clones, not every one. The sample table includes about 64,000 clones. The sequenced sample consisted of PBMCs. The chain couples TRBV29-1 to TRBJ1-1; TRBD1 might be the D (6 bases). This TCR was recovered from a woman between 18 and 29 years old in good health and CMV-seronegative. The CDR3 bases are TGCAGCGTCAGCGGGGACACTGAAGATTTCTTT. Its translation: CSVSGDTEDFF.